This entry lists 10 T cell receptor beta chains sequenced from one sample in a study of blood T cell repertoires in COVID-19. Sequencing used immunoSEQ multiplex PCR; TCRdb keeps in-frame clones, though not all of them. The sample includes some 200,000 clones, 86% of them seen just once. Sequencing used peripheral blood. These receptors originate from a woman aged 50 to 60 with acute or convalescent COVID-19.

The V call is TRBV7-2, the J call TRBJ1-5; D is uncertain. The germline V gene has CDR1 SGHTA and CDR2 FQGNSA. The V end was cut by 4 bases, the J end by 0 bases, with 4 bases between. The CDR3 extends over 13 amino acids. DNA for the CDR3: TGTGCCAGCAGCTCCTATAGCAATCAGCCCCAGCATTTT. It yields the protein CASSSYSNQPQHF.

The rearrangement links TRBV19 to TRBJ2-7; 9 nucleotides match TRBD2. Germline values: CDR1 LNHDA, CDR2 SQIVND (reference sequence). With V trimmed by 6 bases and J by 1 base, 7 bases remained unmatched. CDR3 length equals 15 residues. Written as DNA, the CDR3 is TGTGCCAGTAGCCCTTTAGCGGGAGATTCCTACGAGCAGTACTTC. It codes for CASSPLAGDSYEQYF.

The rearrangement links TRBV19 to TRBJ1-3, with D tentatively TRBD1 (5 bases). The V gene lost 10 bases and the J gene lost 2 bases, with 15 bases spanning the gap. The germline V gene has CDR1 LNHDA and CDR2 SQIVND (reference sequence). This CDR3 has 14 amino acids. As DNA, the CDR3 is TGTGCCACCTCCCTCGGGGGGACTGGAAACACCATATATTTT. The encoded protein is CATSLGGTGNTIYF.

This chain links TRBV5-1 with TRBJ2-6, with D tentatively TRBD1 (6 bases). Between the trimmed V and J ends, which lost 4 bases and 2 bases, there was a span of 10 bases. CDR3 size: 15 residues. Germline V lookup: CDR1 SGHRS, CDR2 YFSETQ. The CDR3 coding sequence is TGCGCCAGCAGCCACAGGGAACCTGGGGCCAACGTCCTGACTTTC. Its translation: CASSHREPGANVLTF.

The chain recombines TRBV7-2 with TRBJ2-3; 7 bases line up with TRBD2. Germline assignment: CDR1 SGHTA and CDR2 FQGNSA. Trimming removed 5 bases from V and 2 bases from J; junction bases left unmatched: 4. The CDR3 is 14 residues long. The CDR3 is CASSQRGTTDTQYF. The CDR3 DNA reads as TGTGCCAGCAGCCAGCGGGGTACCACAGATACGCAGTATTTT. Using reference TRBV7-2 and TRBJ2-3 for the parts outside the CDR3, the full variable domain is GAGVSQSPSNKVTEKGKDVELRCDPISGHTALYWYRQSLGQGLEFLIYFQGNSAPDKSGLPSDRFSAERTGGSVSTLTIQRTQQEDSAVYLCASSQRGTTDTQYFGPGTRLTVL.

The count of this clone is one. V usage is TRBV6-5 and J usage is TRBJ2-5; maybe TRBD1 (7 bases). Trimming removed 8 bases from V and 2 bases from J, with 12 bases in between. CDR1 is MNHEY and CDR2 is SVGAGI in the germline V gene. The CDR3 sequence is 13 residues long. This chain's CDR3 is CASGGDSQETQYF. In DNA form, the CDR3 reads TGTGCCAGCGGAGGGGACAGTCAAGAGACCCAGTACTTC.

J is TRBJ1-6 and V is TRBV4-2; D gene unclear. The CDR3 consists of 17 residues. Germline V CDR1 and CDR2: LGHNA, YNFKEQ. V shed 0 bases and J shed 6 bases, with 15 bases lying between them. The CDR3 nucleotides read TGTGCCAGCAGCCAAGATTTGGCGACACGGGGTAATTCACCCCTCCACTTT. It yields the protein CASSQDLATRGNSPLHF.

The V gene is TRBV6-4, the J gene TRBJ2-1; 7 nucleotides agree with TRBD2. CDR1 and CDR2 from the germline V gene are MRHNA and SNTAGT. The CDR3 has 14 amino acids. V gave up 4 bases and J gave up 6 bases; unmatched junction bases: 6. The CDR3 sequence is CASSVGLGGNEQFF. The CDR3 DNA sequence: TGTGCCAGCAGTGTAGGACTAGGCGGCAATGAGCAGTTCTTC.

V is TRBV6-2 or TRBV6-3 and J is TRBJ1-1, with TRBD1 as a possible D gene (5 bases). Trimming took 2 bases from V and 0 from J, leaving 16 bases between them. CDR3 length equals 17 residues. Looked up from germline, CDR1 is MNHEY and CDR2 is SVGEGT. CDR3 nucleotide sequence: TGTGCCAGCAGTTACAGGGCGGGGCTAAGGATGAACACTGAAGCTTTCTTT. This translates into CASSYRAGLRMNTEAFF.

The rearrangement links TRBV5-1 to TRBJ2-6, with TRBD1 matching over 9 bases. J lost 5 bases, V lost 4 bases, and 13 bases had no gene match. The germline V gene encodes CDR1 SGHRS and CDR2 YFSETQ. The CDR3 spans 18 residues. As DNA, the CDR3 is TGCGCCAGCAGCAACCGGGACAGGGTCAATTCTTGGGCCAACGTCCTGACTTTC. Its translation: CASSNRDRVNSWANVLTF.